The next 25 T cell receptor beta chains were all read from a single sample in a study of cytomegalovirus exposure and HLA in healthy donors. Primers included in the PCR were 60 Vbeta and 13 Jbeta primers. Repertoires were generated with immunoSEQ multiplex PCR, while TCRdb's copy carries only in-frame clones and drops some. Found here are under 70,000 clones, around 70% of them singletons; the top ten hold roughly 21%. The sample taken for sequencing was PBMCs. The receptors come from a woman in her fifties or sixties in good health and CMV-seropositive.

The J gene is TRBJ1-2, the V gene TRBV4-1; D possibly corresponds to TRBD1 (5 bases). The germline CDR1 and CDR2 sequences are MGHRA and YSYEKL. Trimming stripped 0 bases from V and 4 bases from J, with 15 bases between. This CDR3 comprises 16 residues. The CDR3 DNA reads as TGCGCCAGCAGCCAAGACCGGGACCGGGGGATCTATGGCTACACCTTC. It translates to CASSQDRDRGIYGYTF.

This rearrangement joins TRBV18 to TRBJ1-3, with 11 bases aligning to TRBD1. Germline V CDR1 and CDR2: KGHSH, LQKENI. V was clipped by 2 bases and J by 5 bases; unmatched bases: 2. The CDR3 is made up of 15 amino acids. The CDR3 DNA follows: TGTGCCAGCTCACCAGGGACAGGGGGAAGAAACACCATATATTTT. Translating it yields CASSPGTGGRNTIYF. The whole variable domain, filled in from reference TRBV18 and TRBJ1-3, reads NAGVMQNPRHLVRRRGQEARLRCSPMKGHSHVYWYRQLPEEGLKFMVYLQKENIIDESGMPKERFSAEFPKEGPSILRIQQVVRGDSAAYFCASSPGTGGRNTIYFGEGSWLTVV.

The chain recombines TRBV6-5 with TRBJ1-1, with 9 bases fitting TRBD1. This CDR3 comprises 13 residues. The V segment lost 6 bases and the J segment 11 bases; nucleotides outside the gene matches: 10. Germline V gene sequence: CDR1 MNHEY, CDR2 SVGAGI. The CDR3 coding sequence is TGTGCCAGCAGCTCACCGGGACAGGGTGTCGCTTTCTTT. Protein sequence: CASSSPGQGVAFF.

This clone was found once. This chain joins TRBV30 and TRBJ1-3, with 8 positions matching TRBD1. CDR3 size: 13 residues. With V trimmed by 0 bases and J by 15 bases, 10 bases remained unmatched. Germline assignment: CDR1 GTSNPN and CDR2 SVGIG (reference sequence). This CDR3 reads CAWSVIRGRSRYF. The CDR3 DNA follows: TGTGCCTGGAGTGTAATCAGGGGGCGCAGTAGATATTTT. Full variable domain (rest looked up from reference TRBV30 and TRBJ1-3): SQTIHQWPATLVQPVGSPLSLECTVEGTSNPNLYWYRQAAGRGLQLLFYSVGIGQISSEVPQNLSASRPQDRQFILSSKKLLLSDSGFYLCAWSVIRGRSRYFGEGSWLTVV.

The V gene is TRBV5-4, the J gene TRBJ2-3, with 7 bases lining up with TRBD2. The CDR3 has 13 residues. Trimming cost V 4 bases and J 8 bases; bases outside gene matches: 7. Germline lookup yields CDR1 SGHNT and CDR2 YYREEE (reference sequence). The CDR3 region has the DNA TGTGCCAGCAGCGGGGGGGGGAGCGGTACGCAGTATTTT. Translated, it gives CASSGGGSGTQYF.

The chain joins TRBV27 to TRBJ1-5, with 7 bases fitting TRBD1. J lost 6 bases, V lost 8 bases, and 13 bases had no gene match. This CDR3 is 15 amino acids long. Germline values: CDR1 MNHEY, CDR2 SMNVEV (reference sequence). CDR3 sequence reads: CASGRTGRNGQPQHF. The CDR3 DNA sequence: TGTGCCAGCGGCAGGACAGGTAGGAACGGTCAGCCCCAGCATTTT.

CDR3 nucleotides: TGCGCCAGCAGGGAGGGGGCAGCTTTATCGTATGGCTACACCTTC. This gives the protein CASREGAALSYGYTF. The genes are TRBV5-1 and TRBJ1-2; 7 bases are shared with TRBD1. The CDR3 length is 15 residues. The germline V gene encodes CDR1 SGHRS and CDR2 YFSETQ. The J segment lost 5 bases and the V segment lost 5 bases, leaving 12 bases of the junction unmatched.

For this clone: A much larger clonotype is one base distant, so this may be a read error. This CDR3 is CAIRAALNRPQHF. The CDR3, as DNA: TGTGCCATCAGGGCAGCGCTAAACCGGCCCCAGCATTTT. The chain combines TRBV10-3 with TRBJ1-5; D is ambiguous. Looked up from germline, CDR1 is ENHRY and CDR2 is SYGVKD. The CDR3 extends over 13 amino acids. Trimming removed 6 bases at V and 9 bases at J, with 15 bases between.

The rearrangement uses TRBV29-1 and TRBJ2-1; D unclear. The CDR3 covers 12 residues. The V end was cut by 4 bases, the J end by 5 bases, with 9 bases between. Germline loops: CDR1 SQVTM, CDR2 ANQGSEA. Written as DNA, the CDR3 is TGCAGCGTTGGCCGACTTAACAATGAGCAGTTCTTC. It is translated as CSVGRLNNEQFF.

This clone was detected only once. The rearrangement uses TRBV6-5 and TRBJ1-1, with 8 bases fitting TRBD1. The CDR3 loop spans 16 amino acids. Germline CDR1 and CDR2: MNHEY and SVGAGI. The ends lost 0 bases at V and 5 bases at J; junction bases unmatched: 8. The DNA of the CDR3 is TGTGCCAGCAGTTACTCGAATCAGGGGGCTCAGACTGAAGCTTTCTTT. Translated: CASSYSNQGAQTEAFF.

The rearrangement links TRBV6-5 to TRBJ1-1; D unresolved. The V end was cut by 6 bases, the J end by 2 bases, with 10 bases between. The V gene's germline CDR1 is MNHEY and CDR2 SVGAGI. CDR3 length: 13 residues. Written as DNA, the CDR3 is TGTGCCAGCAGAAATACAGTTAACACTGAAGCTTTCTTT. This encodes CASRNTVNTEAFF.

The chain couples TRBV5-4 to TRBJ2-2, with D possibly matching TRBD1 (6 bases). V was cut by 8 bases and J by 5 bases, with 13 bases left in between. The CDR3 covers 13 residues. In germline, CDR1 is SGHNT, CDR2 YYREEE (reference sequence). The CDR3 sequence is CASQQGWTGELFF. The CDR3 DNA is TGTGCCAGTCAACAGGGTTGGACCGGGGAGCTGTTTTTT. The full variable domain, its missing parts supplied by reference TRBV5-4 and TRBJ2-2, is ETGVTQSPTHLIKTRGQQVTLRCSSQSGHNTVSWYQQALGQGPQFIFQYYREEENGRGNFPPRFSGLQFPNYSSELNVNALELDDSALYLCASQQGWTGELFFGEGSRLTVL.

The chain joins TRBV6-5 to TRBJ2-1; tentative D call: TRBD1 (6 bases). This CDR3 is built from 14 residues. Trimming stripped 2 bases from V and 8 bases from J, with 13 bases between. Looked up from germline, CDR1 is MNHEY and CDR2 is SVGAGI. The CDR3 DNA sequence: TGTGCCAGCAGTTACACGATACAGGGAGATGAGCAGTTCTTC. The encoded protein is CASSYTIQGDEQFF.

CDR3 nucleotides: TGTGCCTGGGGTAGGAGCTCCTATAATTCACCCCTCCACTTT. Translated: CAWGRSSYNSPLHF. The genes are TRBV30 and TRBJ1-6, with D unresolved. The CDR3 has 14 residues. Trimming removed 5 bases at V and 0 bases at J, with 8 bases between. Germline V lookup: CDR1 GTSNPN, CDR2 SVGIG (reference sequence).

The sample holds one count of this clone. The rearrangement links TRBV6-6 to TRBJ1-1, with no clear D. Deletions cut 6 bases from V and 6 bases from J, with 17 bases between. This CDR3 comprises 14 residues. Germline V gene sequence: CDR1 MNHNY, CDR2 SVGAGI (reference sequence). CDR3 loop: CASRPTTGIPEAFF. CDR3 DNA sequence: TGTGCCAGCAGACCCACTACGGGGATACCTGAAGCTTTCTTT.

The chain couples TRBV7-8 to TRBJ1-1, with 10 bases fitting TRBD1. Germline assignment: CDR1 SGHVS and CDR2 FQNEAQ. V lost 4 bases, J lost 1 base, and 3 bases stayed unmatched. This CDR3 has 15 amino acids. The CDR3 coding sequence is TGTGCCAGCAGCTCGGGACAGGGGCAGAACACTGAAGCTTTCTTT. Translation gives CASSSGQGQNTEAFF.

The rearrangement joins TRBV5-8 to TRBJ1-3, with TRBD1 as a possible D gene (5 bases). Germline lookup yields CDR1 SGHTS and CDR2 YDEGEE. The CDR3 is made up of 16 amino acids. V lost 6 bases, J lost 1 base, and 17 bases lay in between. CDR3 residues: CASTVNGGLSGNTIYF. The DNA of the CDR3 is TGTGCCAGCACCGTGAACGGGGGTCTTTCTGGAAACACCATATATTTT.

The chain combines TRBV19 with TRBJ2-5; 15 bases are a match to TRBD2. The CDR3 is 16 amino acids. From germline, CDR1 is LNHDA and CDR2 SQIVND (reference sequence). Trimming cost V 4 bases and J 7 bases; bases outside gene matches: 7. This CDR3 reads CASSSQGLAGGGTQYF. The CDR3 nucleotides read TGTGCCAGTAGTAGCCAGGGACTAGCGGGGGGAGGGACCCAGTACTTC.

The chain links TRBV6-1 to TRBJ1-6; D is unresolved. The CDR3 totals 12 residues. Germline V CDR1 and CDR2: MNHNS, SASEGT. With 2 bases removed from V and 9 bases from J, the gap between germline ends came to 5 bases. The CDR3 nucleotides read TGTGCCAGCAGTGAAAATATTTCACCCCTCCACTTT. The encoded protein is CASSENISPLHF.

CDR3 region: CASSLGLGDTGELFF. The CDR3 nucleotides read TGTGCCAGCAGCTTGGGACTAGGGGACACCGGGGAGCTGTTTTTT. The chain couples TRBV5-8 to TRBJ2-2; tentatively, D is TRBD2 (6 bases). Germline loops: CDR1 SGHTS, CDR2 YDEGEE. Trimming left V 0 bases short and J 3 bases short, with 9 bases between. The CDR3 is made up of 15 amino acids.

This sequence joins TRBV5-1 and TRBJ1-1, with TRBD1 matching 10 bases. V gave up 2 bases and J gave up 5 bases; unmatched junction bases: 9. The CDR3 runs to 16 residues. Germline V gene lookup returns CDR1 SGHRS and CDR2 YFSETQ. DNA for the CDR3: TGCGCCAGCAGCTTAGGACAGGGGGAGGGCAGTACTGAAGCTTTCTTT. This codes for CASSLGQGEGSTEAFF.

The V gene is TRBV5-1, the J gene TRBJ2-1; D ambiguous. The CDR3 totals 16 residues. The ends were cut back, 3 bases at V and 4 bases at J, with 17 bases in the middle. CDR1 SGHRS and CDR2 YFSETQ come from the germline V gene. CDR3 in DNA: TGCGCCAGCAGCTATGACACGGATGCTAAATACAATGAGCAGTTCTTC. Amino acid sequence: CASSYDTDAKYNEQFF.

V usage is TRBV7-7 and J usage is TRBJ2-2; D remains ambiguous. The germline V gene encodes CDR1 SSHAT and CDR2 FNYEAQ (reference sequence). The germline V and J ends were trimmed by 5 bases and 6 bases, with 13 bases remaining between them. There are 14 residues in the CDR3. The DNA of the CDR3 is TGTGCCAGCAGCCCGACCGGCCGGGCCGGGGAGCTGTTTTTT. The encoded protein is CASSPTGRAGELFF.

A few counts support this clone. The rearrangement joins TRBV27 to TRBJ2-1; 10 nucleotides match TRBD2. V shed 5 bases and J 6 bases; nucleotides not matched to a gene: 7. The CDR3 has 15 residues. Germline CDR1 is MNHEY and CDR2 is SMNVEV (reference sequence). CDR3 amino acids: CASSPGVAGGNEQFF. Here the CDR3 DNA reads TGTGCCAGCAGTCCCGGGGTAGCGGGGGGCAATGAGCAGTTCTTC.

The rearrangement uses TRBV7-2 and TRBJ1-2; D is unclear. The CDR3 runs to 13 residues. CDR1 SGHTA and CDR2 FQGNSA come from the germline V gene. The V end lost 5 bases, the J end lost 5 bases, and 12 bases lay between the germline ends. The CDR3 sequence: CASSPGSGYGYTF. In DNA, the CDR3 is TGTGCCAGCAGCCCCGGGAGCGGATATGGCTACACCTTC.